This record covers a single TCR beta chain. The antigen is not known. This CDR3 has 17 amino acids. Germline V gives CDR1 SGHAT, CDR2 FQNNGV. V was shortened by 1 base and J by 0 bases, with 16 bases between the two germline ends. The record originates from a study of T-cell reconstitution after alpha-beta-depleted transplantation in children. The TCRbeta library incorporated unique molecular identifiers. TCRdb redid the calling of the PCR reads with MiXCR, one entry per CDR3 protein. The sample comprises 500,000 or so distinct CDR3 sequences, over 9.5% of which are singletons, and 14% rests with the top ten. Findings and limits, study-wide: Alpha-beta T cells present about two months after transplant were reported to originate from several hundred expanded graft clones. T-cell numbers and diversity one year post-transplant derived largely from freshly generated T cells. There were some patients whose high TCRbeta diversity at day 60 came from surviving recipient T cells and thymic progenitors.

The source is a female patient aged 2-15 years who had a stem cell transplant for aplastic anemia, so the T cells may come from the graft donor. J is TRBJ2-7 and V is TRBV11-2; tentatively, D is TRBD1 (5 bases). The input for sequencing was PBMCs, mostly from graft donor cells, taken 180 days after TCRalphabeta/CD19-depleted stem cell transplant. As DNA, the CDR3 is TGTGCCAGCAGCTTAGTGGTTTCAGGGAAACGCTCCTACGAGCAGTACGTC. This encodes CASSLVVSGKRSYEQYV.